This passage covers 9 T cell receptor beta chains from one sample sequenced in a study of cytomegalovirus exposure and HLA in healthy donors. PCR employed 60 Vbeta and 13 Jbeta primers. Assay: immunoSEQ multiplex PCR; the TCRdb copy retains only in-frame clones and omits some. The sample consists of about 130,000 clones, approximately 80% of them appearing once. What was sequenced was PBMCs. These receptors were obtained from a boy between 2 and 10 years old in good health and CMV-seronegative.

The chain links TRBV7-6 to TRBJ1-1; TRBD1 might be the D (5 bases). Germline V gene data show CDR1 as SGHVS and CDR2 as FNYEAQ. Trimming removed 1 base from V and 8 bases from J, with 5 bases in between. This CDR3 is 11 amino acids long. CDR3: CASSLGGEAFF. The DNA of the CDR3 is TGTGCCAGCAGCTTAGGGGGCGAAGCTTTCTTT.

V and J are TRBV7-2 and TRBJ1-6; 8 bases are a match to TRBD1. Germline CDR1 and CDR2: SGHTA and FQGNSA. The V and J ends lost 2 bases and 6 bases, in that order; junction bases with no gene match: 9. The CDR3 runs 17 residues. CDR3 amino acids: CASSLTTGVTLNSPLHF. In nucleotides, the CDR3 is TGTGCCAGCAGCTTAACGACAGGGGTTACCCTTAATTCACCCCTCCACTTT.

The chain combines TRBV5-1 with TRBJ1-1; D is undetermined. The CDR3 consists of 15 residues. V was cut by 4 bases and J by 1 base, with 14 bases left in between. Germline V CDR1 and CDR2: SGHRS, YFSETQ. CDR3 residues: CASSPVVSGNTEAFF. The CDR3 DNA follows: TGCGCCAGCAGCCCAGTGGTATCAGGGAACACTGAAGCTTTCTTT. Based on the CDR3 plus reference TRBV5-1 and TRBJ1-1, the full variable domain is KAGVTQTPRYLIKTRGQQVTLSCSPISGHRSVSWYQQTPGQGLQFLFEYFSETQRNKGNFPGRFSGRQFSNSRSEMNVSTLELGDSALYLCASSPVVSGNTEAFFGQGTRLTVV.

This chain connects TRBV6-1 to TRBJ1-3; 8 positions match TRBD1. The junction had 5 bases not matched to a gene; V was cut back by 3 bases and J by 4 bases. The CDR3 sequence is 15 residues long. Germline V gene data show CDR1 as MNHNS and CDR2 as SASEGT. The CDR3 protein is CASSDTGGVGNTIYF. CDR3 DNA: TGTGCCAGCAGTGATACAGGGGGTGTCGGAAACACCATATATTTT.

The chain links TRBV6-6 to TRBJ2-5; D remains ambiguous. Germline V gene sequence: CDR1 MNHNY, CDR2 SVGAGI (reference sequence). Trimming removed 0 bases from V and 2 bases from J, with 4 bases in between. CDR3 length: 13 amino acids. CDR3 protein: CASSYSSQETQYF. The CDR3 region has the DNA TGTGCCAGCAGTTACTCGTCTCAAGAGACCCAGTACTTC.

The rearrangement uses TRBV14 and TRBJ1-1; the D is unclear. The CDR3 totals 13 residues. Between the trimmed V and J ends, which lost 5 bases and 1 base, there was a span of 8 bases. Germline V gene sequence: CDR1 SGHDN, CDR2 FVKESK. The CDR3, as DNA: TGTGCCAGCAGCAATCTCCGGAACACTGAAGCTTTCTTT. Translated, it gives CASSNLRNTEAFF. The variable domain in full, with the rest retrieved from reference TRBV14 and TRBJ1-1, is EAGVTQFPSHSVIEKGQTVTLRCDPISGHDNLYWYRRVMGKEIKFLLHFVKESKQDESGMPNNRFLAERTGGTYSTLKVQPAELEDSGVYFCASSNLRNTEAFFGQGTRLTVV.

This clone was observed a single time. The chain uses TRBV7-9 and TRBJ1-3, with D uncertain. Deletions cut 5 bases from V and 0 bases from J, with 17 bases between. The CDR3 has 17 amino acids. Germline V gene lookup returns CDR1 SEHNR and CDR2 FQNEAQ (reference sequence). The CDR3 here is CASSPISRGSSGNTIYF. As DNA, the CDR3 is TGTGCCAGCAGCCCCATTTCCCGGGGTAGCTCTGGAAACACCATATATTTT.

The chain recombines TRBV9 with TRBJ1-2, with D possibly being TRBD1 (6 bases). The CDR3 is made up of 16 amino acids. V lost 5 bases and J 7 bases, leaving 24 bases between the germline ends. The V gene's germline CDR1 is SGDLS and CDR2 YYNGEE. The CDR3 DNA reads TGTGCCAGCAGTGATCCGGGACAACACAGGATCGGTGGCTACACCTTC. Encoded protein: CASSDPGQHRIGGYTF.

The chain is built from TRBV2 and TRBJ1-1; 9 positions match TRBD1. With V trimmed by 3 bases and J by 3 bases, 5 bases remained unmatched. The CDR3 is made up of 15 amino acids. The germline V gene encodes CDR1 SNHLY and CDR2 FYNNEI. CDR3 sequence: CASSDWTGEDTEAFF. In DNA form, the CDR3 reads TGTGCCAGCAGTGACTGGACAGGGGAGGACACTGAAGCTTTCTTT.